Listed below are T cell receptor beta chains from one sample, sequenced in a study of T-cell memory formation after mild COVID-19. TCRdb redid the calling of the 5' RACE reads with MiXCR, one entry per CDR3 protein. The profile covers under 300,000 distinct CDR3 sequences, with about a sixth appearing a single time and more than 20% taken by the ten largest. Sequenced: PBMCs or a T cell subset sorted from them (not recorded which). These receptors were obtained from a man between 18 and 35 years old who had mild COVID-19 (a few samples of this study predate the infection). Cell type and time point are not known. Both conserved end residues are part of each CDR3. The order of the fields is D gene, V gene, J gene, clone size, CDR3 protein, CDR3 DNA. A D gene is named only where the DNA matches it firmly. The size field is filled for only some rows; it gives once, few, many or a size class.

-	TRBV23-1	TRBJ2-6	few	CASSTRAPGCSGANVLTF	TGCGCCAGCAGTACCAGGGCGCCAGGTTGCTCTGGGGCCAACGTCCTGACTTTC
-	TRBV6-5	TRBJ2-7	-	CASSPGFLYEQYF	TGTGCCAGCAGCCCCGGCTTCCTCTACGAGCAGTACTTC
-	TRBV5-1	TRBJ2-1	few	CASSWGPGNEQFF	TGCGCCAGCAGCTGGGGGCCAGGTAATGAGCAGTTCTTC
TRBD1	TRBV4-3	TRBJ2-3	-	CASSQFPGQGPDRDTQYF	TGCGCCAGCAGCCAATTCCCGGGACAGGGGCCGGATAGGGATACGCAGTATTTT
-	TRBV6-5	TRBJ1-2	few	CASRPDGARGYTF	TGTGCCAGCAGACCGGACGGAGCCAGGGGCTACACCTTC
-	TRBV6-5	TRBJ1-5	-	CASSPGRAEGPQHF	TGTGCCAGCAGTCCAGGACGGGCCGAGGGGCCCCAGCATTTT
TRBD1	TRBV24-1	TRBJ2-1	few	CATSDWGQGGNEQFF	TGTGCCACCAGTGATTGGGGACAGGGGGGGAATGAGCAGTTCTTC
-	TRBV7-3	TRBJ2-3	-	CASSRGASGTDTQYF	TGTGCCAGCAGCCGGGGGGCTAGCGGCACAGATACGCAGTATTTT
-	TRBV19	TRBJ2-3	once	CASGLIFTDTQYF	TGTGCCAGTGGGCTTATATTTACAGATACGCAGTATTTT
TRBD2	TRBV7-7	TRBJ2-2	-	CASTPLAGAGELFF	TGTGCCAGCACCCCACTAGCGGGGGCCGGGGAGCTGTTTTTT
-	TRBV9	TRBJ2-2	-	CASSVDNYPGELFF	TGTGCCAGCAGCGTAGACAATTACCCCGGGGAGCTGTTTTTT
TRBD1	TRBV6-5	TRBJ2-1	-	CASSSSRTGEDEQFF	TGTGCCAGCAGTTCCTCCAGGACAGGGGAAGATGAGCAGTTCTTC
TRBD2	TRBV10-3	TRBJ2-3	-	CAISAAGEGDTQYF	TGTGCCATCAGTGCAGCGGGGGAAGGAGATACGCAGTATTTT
TRBD2	TRBV11-2	TRBJ2-1	few	CASSFSGGRYNEQFF	TGTGCCAGCAGCTTTAGCGGGGGCCGTTACAATGAGCAGTTCTTC
-	TRBV12-3/TRBV12-4	TRBJ1-1	-	CASSGGGTSEAFF	TGTGCCAGCAGTGGTGGTGGGACATCTGAAGCTTTCTTT
TRBD1	TRBV4-3	TRBJ2-7	few	CASSPRGGGYEQYF	TGCGCCAGCAGCCCTAGAGGGGGCGGTTACGAGCAGTACTTC
-	TRBV19	TRBJ1-4	-	CASQDRASEKLFF	TGTGCCAGCCAAGACCGGGCCTCGGAAAAACTGTTTTTT
-	TRBV24-1	TRBJ1-1	-	CATGDGEGTEAFF	TGTGCCACCGGGGATGGTGAGGGCACTGAAGCTTTCTTT
-	TRBV12-3/TRBV12-4	TRBJ2-2	-	CASRTTKYTGELFF	TGTGCCAGCAGAACGACTAAGTACACCGGGGAGCTGTTTTTT
-	TRBV11-3	TRBJ2-1	-	CASSFGSGGYGQFF	TGTGCCAGCAGCTTCGGATCAGGAGGTTATGGGCAGTTCTTC
-	TRBV4-1	TRBJ1-1	-	CATGRAEGGTEAFF	TGCGCCACCGGGCGGGCGGAAGGCGGCACTGAAGCTTTCTTT
-	TRBV29-1	TRBJ2-3	few	CSVVRTETGDTQYF	TGCAGCGTTGTGCGGACTGAAACAGGGGATACGCAGTATTTT
TRBD1	TRBV6-4	TRBJ1-1	many	CASRARGDTEAFF	TGTGCCAGCAGGGCCAGGGGGGACACTGAAGCTTTCTTT
-	TRBV18	TRBJ1-6	many	CASSYVSSGSPLHF	TGTGCCAGCTCATATGTATCTAGTGGTTCACCCCTCCACTTT
TRBD1	TRBV6-6	TRBJ2-3	-	CASGTGVTQYF	TGTGCCAGCGGTACAGGGGTTACGCAGTATTTT
-	TRBV7-2	TRBJ2-5	few	CASSLEPLAETQYF	TGTGCCAGCAGCTTAGAACCTTTAGCGGAGACCCAGTACTTC
-	TRBV4-1	TRBJ2-3	many	CASSQDPWGSADTQYF	TGCGCCAGCAGCCAAGATCCGTGGGGTTCTGCAGATACGCAGTATTTT
TRBD2	TRBV20-1	TRBJ2-3	-	CSATSGGFTDTQYF	TGCAGTGCTACTAGCGGGGGGTTCACAGATACGCAGTATTTT
-	TRBV3-1	TRBJ2-1	few	CASRQPSGNEQFF	TGTGCCAGCAGGCAGCCCTCAGGGAACGAGCAGTTCTTC
TRBD1	TRBV27	TRBJ1-3	-	CASKPGGYSGNTIYF	TGTGCCAGCAAGCCAGGGGGATACTCTGGAAACACCATATATTTT
-	TRBV12-3/TRBV12-4	TRBJ1-2	few	CASQGRGYGYTF	TGTGCCAGCCAGGGTCGCGGCTATGGCTACACCTTC
TRBD2	TRBV6-2/TRBV6-3	TRBJ2-4	-	CASRTTSAGDIQYF	TGTGCCAGCAGAACCACTAGCGCCGGTGACATTCAGTACTTC
TRBD2	TRBV18	TRBJ2-7	many	CASSPTSGDSEQYF	TGTGCCAGCTCACCGACTAGCGGGGACTCGGAGCAGTACTTC
-	TRBV7-6	TRBJ2-3	few	CASSLLATGGADTQYF	TGTGCCAGCAGCTTATTAGCAACTGGCGGGGCAGATACGCAGTATTTT
-	TRBV5-1	TRBJ1-2	-	CASSTDSSYGYTF	TGCGCCAGCAGCACAGACAGTTCCTATGGCTACACCTTC
-	TRBV4-2	TRBJ1-4	-	CASSQETATNEKLFF	TGTGCCAGCAGCCAGGAGACGGCAACTAATGAAAAACTGTTTTTT
TRBD1	TRBV5-1	TRBJ2-1	few	CASSTGQGHNEQFF	TGCGCCAGCAGCACGGGACAGGGTCACAATGAGCAGTTCTTC
TRBD2	TRBV5-6	TRBJ2-2	-	CASSPGTRVNTGELFF	TGTGCCAGCAGCCCGGGGACTAGGGTTAACACCGGGGAGCTGTTTTTT
TRBD1	TRBV19	TRBJ2-7	few	CASSMETGGSYEQYF	TGTGCCAGTAGTATGGAGACAGGGGGGTCCTACGAGCAGTACTTC
TRBD1	TRBV4-1	TRBJ2-1	-	CASSQVGRGRFNEQFF	TGCGCCAGCAGCCAAGTGGGCAGGGGGCGCTTCAATGAGCAGTTCTTC
-	TRBV12-3/TRBV12-4	TRBJ2-6	-	CAVTYGYGANVLTF	TGTGCCGTAACCTACGGGTACGGGGCCAACGTCCTGACTTTC
TRBD1	TRBV5-1	TRBJ1-3	-	CASSSTGAPGNTIYF	TGCGCCAGCAGCTCAACAGGGGCTCCGGGAAACACCATATATTTT
TRBD1	TRBV4-1	TRBJ2-2	many	CASSQGGQGELFF	TGCGCCAGCAGCCAAGGGGGACAGGGGGAGCTGTTTTTT
-	TRBV10-2	TRBJ2-5	-	CASRGGGKTQYF	TGCGCCAGCAGAGGGGGCGGGAAGACCCAGTACTTC
TRBD2	TRBV11-1	TRBJ2-3	-	CASSSPRLAGQGYTQYF	TGTGCCAGCAGCTCCCCGCGACTAGCGGGCCAAGGTTATACGCAGTATTTT
TRBD1	TRBV6-5	TRBJ2-4	-	CAIADRGGIQYF	TGTGCCATCGCGGACAGGGGAGGGATTCAGTACTTC
TRBD2	TRBV11-2	TRBJ2-5	many	CASSSISGGGETQYF	TGTGCCAGCAGCTCCATTAGCGGGGGCGGGGAGACCCAGTACTTC
-	TRBV3-1	TRBJ1-2	-	CASSPDTGYGYTF	TGTGCCAGCAGCCCGGACACGGGCTATGGCTACACCTTC
-	TRBV18	TRBJ2-1	few	CASSPPSRGAYNEQFF	TGTGCCAGCTCACCACCGTCCCGAGGGGCCTACAATGAGCAGTTCTTC
TRBD1	TRBV7-2	TRBJ2-7	few	CASSPLIGTGGSEQYF	TGTGCCAGCAGCCCCTTAATAGGGACAGGGGGCAGCGAGCAGTACTTC
-	TRBV12-3/TRBV12-4	TRBJ2-2	few	CASSAIGQIAGELFF	TGTGCCAGCAGTGCTATCGGACAGATAGCCGGGGAGCTGTTTTTT
TRBD1	TRBV12-3/TRBV12-4	TRBJ1-4	-	CASSLRQGDEKLFF	TGTGCCAGCAGTTTACGGCAGGGGGATGAAAAACTGTTTTTT
-	TRBV19	TRBJ2-2	-	CASTPEGLNPWTGELFF	TGTGCCAGTACCCCGGAGGGTTTAAACCCTTGGACCGGGGAGCTGTTTTTT
TRBD1	TRBV9	TRBJ2-1	-	CASSVWGQGYDEQFF	TGTGCCAGCAGCGTGTGGGGACAGGGTTACGATGAGCAGTTCTTC
TRBD1	TRBV10-3	TRBJ1-2	-	CAISETGDHGYTF	TGTGCCATCAGTGAGACAGGGGATCATGGCTACACCTTC
TRBD2	TRBV10-3	TRBJ2-3	few	CATSLAGSAVDTQYF	TGTGCCACGTCCCTAGCGGGTAGTGCGGTAGATACGCAGTATTTT
TRBD1	TRBV12-3/TRBV12-4	TRBJ2-7	few	CASRRTGPYEQYF	TGTGCCAGCAGGCGGACAGGGCCCTACGAGCAGTACTTC
-	TRBV12-3/TRBV12-4	TRBJ1-2	-	CANKQGRGYTF	TGTGCCAACAAACAGGGTCGTGGCTACACCTTC